Here is one T cell receptor (beta chain) with its context. The antigen remains undetermined. Multiplex touch-down PCR amplified TRB using TRB-A and TRB-B pools in one tube. TCRdb re-analyzed the multiplex PCR reads; it lists each CDR3 protein once, without DNA. The data include several hundred distinct CDR3 sequences; the top ten clones carry roughly two thirds. The CDR3 is 15 amino acids. Germline V gene sequence: CDR1 SGDLS, CDR2 YYNGEE. TRB amplification used around 0.25 ug of peripheral blood genomic DNA. This record comes from a study of T cell clusters in autoimmune cytopenias. About the research overall: Per sample, median TRB depth was approximately 50,000 reads, yielding a median 2,350 distinct clonotypes.

Study findings and constraints: Clustering suggested that physiological T cell clusters were missing in primary autoimmune cytopenia patients.

The chain uses TRBV9 and TRBJ2-5; without DNA, the TCRdb call of TRBD1 cannot be checked. Sequencing was done on a sample of peripheral blood. This receptor was obtained from a human donor with an autoimmune cytopenia or autoimmune hepatitis (not recorded which). The CDR3 spells CASSPWTAPQETQYF. Full variable domain (remainder filled in from reference TRBV9 and TRBJ2-5): DSGVTQTPKHLITATGQRVTLRCSPRSGDLSVYWYQQSLDQGLQFLIQYYNGEERAKGNILERFSAQQFPDLHSELNLSSLELGDSALYFCASSPWTAPQETQYFGPGTRLLVL.